The TCR beta chain under discussion was sequenced for a study of cytomegalovirus exposure and HLA in healthy donors. About the study: As an earlier analysis found, 180 million or so T cells yielded about 120 million unique TCR beta sequences. Study-level findings and limits: For most TCR beta V segments, an earlier analysis put the productive rate at about 90% or about 30% of the time.

The PCR ran on 60 Vbeta and 13 Jbeta primers. TCRdb's copy holds only in-frame clones and misses some; the assay was immunoSEQ multiplex PCR. The sample records 150,000 to 180,000 clones, around 68% being singletons. Turning to this clone: Its antigen is still unknown.

The sequence derives from a man aged 25 to 40 in good health and CMV-seronegative. Specimen: PBMCs.

The CDR3 loop is CASSGDPGETQYF. The DNA of the CDR3 is TGCGCCAGCAGCGGTGACCCGGGGGAGACCCAGTACTTC. This chain joins TRBV5-1 and TRBJ2-5; a weak D match, TRBD2 (5 bases). Per the germline V gene, CDR1 is SGHRS and CDR2 is YFSETQ. The CDR3 is 13 residues long. Trimming removed 4 bases at V and 5 bases at J, with 12 bases between. Looking up the rest from reference TRBV5-1 and TRBJ2-5 gives the full variable domain: KAGVTQTPRYLIKTRGQQVTLSCSPISGHRSVSWYQQTPGQGLQFLFEYFSETQRNKGNFPGRFSGRQFSNSRSEMNVSTLELGDSALYLCASSGDPGETQYFGPGTRLLVL.